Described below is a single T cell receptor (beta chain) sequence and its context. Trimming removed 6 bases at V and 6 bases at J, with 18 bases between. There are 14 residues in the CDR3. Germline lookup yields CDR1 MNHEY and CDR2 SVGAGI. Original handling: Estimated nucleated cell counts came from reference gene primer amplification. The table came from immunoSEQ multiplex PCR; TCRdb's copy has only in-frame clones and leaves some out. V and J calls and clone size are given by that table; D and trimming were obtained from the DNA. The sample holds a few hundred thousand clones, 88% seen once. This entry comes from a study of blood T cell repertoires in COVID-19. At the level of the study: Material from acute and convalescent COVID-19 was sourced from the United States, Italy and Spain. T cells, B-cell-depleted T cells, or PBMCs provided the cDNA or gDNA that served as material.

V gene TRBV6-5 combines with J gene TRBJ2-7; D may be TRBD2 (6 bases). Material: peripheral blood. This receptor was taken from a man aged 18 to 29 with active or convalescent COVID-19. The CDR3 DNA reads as TGTGCCAGCAGCCTATACCTGGGGGGTGGCGAGCAGTACTTC. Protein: CASSLYLGGGEQYF.